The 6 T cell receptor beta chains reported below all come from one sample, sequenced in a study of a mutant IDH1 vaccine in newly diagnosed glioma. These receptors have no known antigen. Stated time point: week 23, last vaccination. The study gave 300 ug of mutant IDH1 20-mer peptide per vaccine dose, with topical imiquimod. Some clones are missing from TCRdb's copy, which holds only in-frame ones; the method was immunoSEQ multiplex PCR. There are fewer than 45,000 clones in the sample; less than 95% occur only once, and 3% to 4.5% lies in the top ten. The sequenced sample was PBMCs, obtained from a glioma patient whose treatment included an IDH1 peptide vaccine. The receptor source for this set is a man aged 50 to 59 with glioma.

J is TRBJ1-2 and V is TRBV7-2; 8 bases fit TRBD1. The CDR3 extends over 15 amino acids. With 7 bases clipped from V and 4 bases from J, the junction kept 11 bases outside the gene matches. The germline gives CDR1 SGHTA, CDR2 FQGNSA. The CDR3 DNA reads TGTGCCAGCACGCCTAACAGGGGGGAAGGCTATGGCTACACCTTC. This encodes CASTPNRGEGYGYTF.

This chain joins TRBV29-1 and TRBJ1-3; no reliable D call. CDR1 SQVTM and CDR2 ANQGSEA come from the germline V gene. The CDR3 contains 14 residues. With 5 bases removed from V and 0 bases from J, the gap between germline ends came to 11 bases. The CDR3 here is CSVSTGSSGNTIYF. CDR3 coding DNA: TGCAGCGTTTCTACGGGAAGCTCTGGAAACACCATATATTTT.

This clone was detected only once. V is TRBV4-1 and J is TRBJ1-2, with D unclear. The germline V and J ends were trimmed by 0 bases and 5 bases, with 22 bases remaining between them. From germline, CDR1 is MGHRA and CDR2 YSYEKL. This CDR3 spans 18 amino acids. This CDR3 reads CASSQEQPNSDGWYGYTF. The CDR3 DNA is TGCGCCAGCAGCCAAGAGCAGCCAAATTCGGACGGGTGGTATGGCTACACCTTC.

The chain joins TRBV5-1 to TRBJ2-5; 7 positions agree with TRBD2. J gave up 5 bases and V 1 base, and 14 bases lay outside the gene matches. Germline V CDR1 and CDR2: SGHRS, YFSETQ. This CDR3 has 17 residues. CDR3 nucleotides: TGCGCCAGCAGCTTGTCTGGCGGGAGTGCCGGGAGGGAGACCCAGTACTTC. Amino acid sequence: CASSLSGGSAGRETQYF.

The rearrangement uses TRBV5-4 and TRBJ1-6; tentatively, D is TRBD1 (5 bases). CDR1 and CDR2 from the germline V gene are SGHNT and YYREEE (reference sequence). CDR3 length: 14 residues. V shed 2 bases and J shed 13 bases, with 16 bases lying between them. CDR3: CASSFKTDSFPLHF. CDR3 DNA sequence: TGTGCCAGCAGCTTCAAGACAGATTCCTTCCCCCTCCACTTT.

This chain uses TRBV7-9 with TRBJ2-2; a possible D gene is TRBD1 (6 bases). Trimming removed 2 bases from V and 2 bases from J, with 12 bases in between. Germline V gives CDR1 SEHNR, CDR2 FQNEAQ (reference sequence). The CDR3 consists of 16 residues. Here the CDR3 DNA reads TGTGCCAGCAGCTTATTCGCAGGGGTAAACACCGGGGAGCTGTTTTTT. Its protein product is CASSLFAGVNTGELFF.